This entry is about one T cell receptor beta chain. Its target is unknown. There was relapse after autologous stem cell transplantation in every patient, and there was variation in brentuximab vedotin exposure. The source of the sample is a study of PD-1 blockade in classical Hodgkin lymphoma. Study results and caveats: Patients newly diagnosed and complete responders had comparable baseline diversity.

Measured with immunoSEQ multiplex PCR; TCRdb has only the in-frame clones, and not every one. The sample shows approximately 80,000 clones, roughly nine tenths of them seen only once. The CDR3 is made up of 13 amino acids. From germline, CDR1 is SQVTM and CDR2 ANQGSEA. V lost 3 bases and J 8 bases, leaving 13 bases between the germline ends. This TCR derives from a human donor with classical Hodgkin lymphoma. This specimen consisted of peripheral blood mononuclear cells (PBMCs), obtained at baseline. This chain joins TRBV29-1 and TRBJ1-4; no clear D. The CDR3 nucleotides are TGCAGCGTTGAGCCGGGCCCCGGGGAAAAACTGTTTTTT. Protein product: CSVEPGPGEKLFF.